This T cell receptor beta chain was sequenced in a study of early T cells in non-severe SARS-CoV-2 infection. Study-level background: Bulk RNA from unsorted whole blood was sequenced; chains were unpaired. Study conclusions and caveats: Using VDJdb, the matching emphasized anti-spike CD8 responses while missing private and CD4 specificities.

The CDR3 sequence is 14 residues long. This clonotype was detected ten times or more. Its antigen remains unknown. The TCR library protocol attached unique molecular identifiers to the individual cDNA molecules. MiXCR was run by TCRdb on the 5' RACE reads, yielding one entry per CDR3 protein. In the table there are about 40,000 distinct CDR3 sequences, 4.7% of which are singletons. Specimen: whole blood. This sequence originates from an adult who was a healthcare worker with PCR-confirmed SARS-CoV-2 infection or an uninfected control (not recorded which). The chain joins TRBV21-1 to TRBJ2-7; TRBD1 is the table's D call, not checked against the DNA. TRBV21-1 is described as a pseudogene. The CDR3 DNA reads as TGTGCCATCGACACCACATCGGGACAGGAAGAGCAGTACTTC. Protein sequence: CAIDTTSGQEEQYF.